Shown below are 21 T cell receptor beta chains from a single sample sequenced in a study of T-cell memory formation after mild COVID-19. MiXCR, run by TCRdb on the 5' RACE reads, gives a single entry per CDR3 protein. The sample has about 350,000 distinct CDR3 sequences; 20% to 25% are singletons. Sequencing was done on a sample of PBMCs or a T cell subset sorted from them (not recorded which). These TCRs come from a man aged 18-30 years who had mild COVID-19 (a few samples of this study predate the infection). Cell type and time point are not known.

There are a few counts of this clonotype. The chain uses TRBV5-4 and TRBJ1-2, with D uncertain. Per germline, CDR1 SGHNT and CDR2 YYREEE (reference sequence). This CDR3 region has 13 residues. V dropped 6 bases and J dropped 7 bases, with 16 bases sitting between them. The CDR3 loop is CASNWAGSPGYTF. The CDR3 DNA reads TGTGCCAGCAACTGGGCGGGGTCTCCTGGCTACACCTTC.

In this sample, this clonotype turned up once. The junction shows a germline mismatch at one end, possibly a read error. The chain recombines TRBV7-9 with TRBJ1-2; D not resolved. The germline gives CDR1 SEHNR, CDR2 FQNEAQ (reference sequence). This CDR3 spans 13 amino acids. The CDR3 protein is CASILRWEDGYTF. The CDR3 bases are TGTGCCAGCATCTTAAGGTGGGAGGATGGCTACACCTTC.

This chain links TRBV20-1 with TRBJ2-5, with unresolved D. This CDR3 is 13 amino acids long. Germline V gives CDR1 DFQATT, CDR2 SNEGSKA (reference sequence). The germline V and J ends were trimmed by 5 bases and 0 bases, with 10 bases remaining between them. In nucleotides, the CDR3 is TGCAGTGCTTATGGACCCGACCAAGAGACCCAGTACTTC. Its protein is CSAYGPDQETQYF.

This clonotype has just a few counts. This chain joins TRBV29-1 and TRBJ1-1, with D possibly being TRBD1 (6 bases). Trimming stripped 7 bases from V and 0 bases from J, with 12 bases between. This CDR3 is built from 13 residues. Germline values: CDR1 SQVTM, CDR2 ANQGSEA. This CDR3 is CSGGDTLNTEAFF. The CDR3 DNA reads as TGCAGCGGGGGGGACACCCTGAACACTGAAGCTTTCTTT. The full variable domain, rest sourced from reference TRBV29-1 and TRBJ1-1, is SAVISQKPSRDICQRGTSLTIQCQVDSQVTMMFWYRQQPGQSLTLIATANQGSEATYESGFVIDKFPISRPNLTFSTLTVSNMSPEDSSIYLCSGGDTLNTEAFFGQGTRLTVV.

This clonotype was detected only a few times. Here the CDR3 reads CASSLGLDRRINEQFF. The CDR3 region has the DNA TGTGCCAGCAGCTTAGGCCTGGACAGGAGAATCAATGAGCAGTTCTTC. The chain employs TRBV11-2 and TRBJ2-1; the match to TRBD1 covers 7 bases. Losses at the gene ends were 1 base for V and 6 bases for J; bases not matched to a gene: 9. The CDR3 consists of 16 residues. Germline CDR1 and CDR2: SGHAT and FQNNGV.

This clonotype was counted ten times or more. The chain joins TRBV12-3 or TRBV12-4 to TRBJ2-5; 10 nucleotides agree with TRBD2. Trimming at V came to 7 bases and at J to 4 bases, leaving 3 bases not matched to a gene. The CDR3 runs to 13 residues. CDR3 loop: CASTLAGGETQYF. CDR3 nucleotides: TGTGCCAGCACCTTAGCGGGAGGAGAGACCCAGTACTTC.

This clonotype was seen only a few times. The chain joins TRBV5-5 to TRBJ1-1; the D is unclear. The CDR3 length is 15 residues. Germline lookup yields CDR1 SGHKS and CDR2 YYEKEE (reference sequence). Trimming stripped 4 bases from V and 7 bases from J, with 20 bases between. Here the CDR3 reads CASSPHTRTDSEAFF. In DNA, the CDR3 is TGTGCCAGCAGCCCTCATACCCGGACGGATAGTGAAGCTTTCTTT. The complete variable domain, with remaining parts taken from reference TRBV5-5 and TRBJ1-1, reads DAGVTQSPTHLIKTRGQQVTLRCSPISGHKSVSWYQQVLGQGPQFIFQYYEKEERGRGNFPDRFSARQFPNYSSELNVNALLLGDSALYLCASSPHTRTDSEAFFGQGTRLTVV.

The rearrangement joins TRBV4-3 to TRBJ1-4; D is unclear. This CDR3 contains 14 residues. The V and J ends lost 0 bases and 8 bases respectively, with 10 bases between them. CDR1 and CDR2 from the germline V gene are LGHNA and YSLEER. The CDR3: CASSQEWQKEKLFF. CDR3 coding DNA: TGCGCCAGCAGCCAAGAATGGCAGAAGGAAAAACTGTTTTTT.

This clonotype was recorded at least ten times. The genes are TRBV28 and TRBJ2-5; 10 bases align to TRBD2. CDR1 is MDHEN and CDR2 is SYDVKM in the germline V gene. V lost 6 bases, J lost 1 base, and 5 bases stayed unmatched. The length of the CDR3 is 15 residues. CDR3 coding DNA: TGTGCCAGCAGGGCTAGCGGGGGCTCCCAAGAGACCCAGTACTTC. Its protein product is CASRASGGSQETQYF.

This rearrangement joins TRBV6-2 or TRBV6-3 to TRBJ2-7; D gene ambiguous. The ends were cut back, 6 bases at V and 5 bases at J, with 14 bases in the middle. The CDR3 covers 13 residues. The germline gives CDR1 MNHEY, CDR2 SVGEGT. The CDR3 loop is CASRNQLVDEQYF. DNA for the CDR3: TGTGCCAGCAGAAATCAATTGGTGGACGAGCAGTACTTC.

A few counts support this clonotype. This rearrangement joins TRBV7-3 to TRBJ1-1; weak D call: TRBD1 (5 bases). V gave up 2 bases and J gave up 9 bases, with 13 bases separating them. The CDR3 has 13 amino acids. Germline CDR1 and CDR2: SGHTA and FQGTGA. CDR3 in amino acids: CASSLGLDRQAFF. As DNA, the CDR3 is TGTGCCAGCAGCTTAGGGCTTGACAGACAAGCTTTCTTT.

This clonotype was seen a handful of times. The rearrangement joins TRBV4-3 to TRBJ2-2; 10 nucleotides agree with TRBD2. V shed 4 bases, J shed 4 bases, and the junction held 9 bases outside the gene matches. This CDR3 has 17 residues. CDR1 and CDR2 (germline): LGHNA, YSLEER. CDR3 DNA: TGCGCCAGCAGCCTTCAGCGGGGGGGCTGGTCCACCGGGGAGCTGTTTTTT. It translates to CASSLQRGGWSTGELFF.

The chain employs TRBV7-3 and TRBJ2-2; 8 nucleotides line up with TRBD1. Per the germline V gene, CDR1 is SGHTA and CDR2 is FQGTGA. The CDR3 spans 16 residues. V lost 4 bases and J lost 3; bases outside the gene matches: 7. The DNA for the CDR3 is TGTGCCAGCAGCTCTGACAGGGGCTACGACACCGGGGAGCTGTTTTTT. Protein: CASSSDRGYDTGELFF. Full variable domain (outside the CDR3, taken from reference TRBV7-3 and TRBJ2-2): GAGVSQTPSNKVTEKGKYVELRCDPISGHTALYWYRQSLGQGPEFLIYFQGTGAADDSGLPNDRFFAVRPEGSVSTLKIQRTERGDSAVYLCASSSDRGYDTGELFFGEGSRLTVL.

The genes are TRBV29-1 and TRBJ2-1; the D is unclear. CDR1 SQVTM and CDR2 ANQGSEA come from the germline V gene. This CDR3 is built from 14 residues. The V end was cut by 7 bases, the J end by 0 bases, with 13 bases between. CDR3 amino acids: CSAESRSSYNEQFF. CDR3 DNA: TGCAGCGCCGAGAGCAGGAGCTCCTACAATGAGCAGTTCTTC.

This chain connects TRBV5-1 to TRBJ2-3; tentative D call: TRBD2 (5 bases). The germline V and J ends were trimmed by 0 bases and 1 base, with 12 bases remaining between them. Germline values: CDR1 SGHRS, CDR2 YFSETQ. The CDR3 spans 16 residues. The CDR3 nucleotides read TGCGCCAGCAGCTTGGCCGGAGGCTTGGGCACAGATACGCAGTATTTT. It specifies CASSLAGGLGTDTQYF. The full variable domain, with the rest looked up from reference TRBV5-1 and TRBJ2-3, is KAGVTQTPRYLIKTRGQQVTLSCSPISGHRSVSWYQQTPGQGLQFLFEYFSETQRNKGNFPGRFSGRQFSNSRSEMNVSTLELGDSALYLCASSLAGGLGTDTQYFGPGTRLTVL.

The rearrangement links TRBV20-1 to TRBJ1-4, with D unresolved. Germline CDR1 DFQATT, CDR2 SNEGSKA (reference sequence). The CDR3 length is 16 residues. Trimming took 5 bases from V and 7 from J, leaving 23 bases between them. The chain's CDR3 is CSAANPGYGRSEKLFF. CDR3 bases: TGCAGTGCTGCCAACCCGGGTTATGGAAGGAGTGAAAAACTGTTTTTT.

This clonotype was seen a few times. V is TRBV7-9 and J is TRBJ2-7; either TRBD1 or TRBD2 may supply D (5 bases each). Trimming cost V 0 bases and J 2 bases, with 11 bases left between them. Looked up from germline, CDR1 is SEHNR and CDR2 is FQNEAQ (reference sequence). There are 15 residues in the CDR3. The CDR3 reads CASSLAWGTPYEQYF. DNA of the CDR3: TGTGCCAGCAGCTTAGCGTGGGGGACGCCCTACGAGCAGTACTTC. The variable domain in full, with the rest retrieved from reference TRBV7-9 and TRBJ2-7, is DTGVSQNPRHKITKRGQNVTFRCDPISEHNRLYWYRQTLGQGPEFLTYFQNEAQLEKSRLLSDRFSAERPKGSFSTLEIQRTEQGDSAMYLCASSLAWGTPYEQYFGPGTRLTVT.

V usage is TRBV7-9 and J usage is TRBJ1-1, with D possibly being TRBD1 (5 bases). The germline CDR1 and CDR2 sequences are SEHNR and FQNEAQ (reference sequence). With 4 bases removed from V and 1 base from J, the gap between germline ends came to 16 bases. This CDR3 has 16 residues. This CDR3 reads CASSYGRASGNTEAFF. CDR3 in DNA: TGTGCCAGCAGCTACGGCAGGGCTTCGGGGAACACTGAAGCTTTCTTT.

The chain uses TRBV7-9 and TRBJ2-2; D assignment may be TRBD1 or TRBD2 (5 bases each). Germline CDR1 is SEHNR and CDR2 is FQNEAQ (reference sequence). Trimming stripped 8 bases from V and 6 bases from J, with 16 bases between. The CDR3 spans 14 residues. CDR3 amino acids: CASPGTGPPGELFF. The CDR3 DNA follows: TGTGCCAGCCCCGGGACGGGGCCCCCCGGGGAGCTGTTTTTT.

This clonotype was picked up a small number of times. This chain links TRBV7-8 with TRBJ1-5; D remains unclear. This CDR3 comprises 17 residues. The ends were cut back, 4 bases at V and 1 base at J, with 17 bases in the middle. Germline-derived CDR1 and CDR2 are SGHVS and FQNEAQ. The CDR3 nucleotides are TGTGCCAGCAGCTCCGACCGAGGGATCTTGAGCAATCAGCCCCAGCATTTT. Translating it yields CASSSDRGILSNQPQHF. The variable domain in full, completed from reference TRBV7-8 and TRBJ1-5, reads GAGVSQSPRYKVAKRGQDVALRCDPISGHVSLFWYQQALGQGPEFLTYFQNEAQLDKSGLPSDRFFAERPEGSVSTLKIQRTQQEDSAVYLCASSSDRGILSNQPQHFGDGTRLSIL.

V is TRBV7-9 and J is TRBJ2-7, with 8 bases aligning to TRBD1. This CDR3 spans 13 amino acids. CDR1 is SEHNR and CDR2 is FQNEAQ in the germline V gene (reference sequence). Trimming cost V 5 bases and J 5 bases; bases outside gene matches: 5. CDR3 residues: CASSRGQGNEQYV. CDR3 DNA sequence: TGTGCCAGCAGCCGAGGACAGGGTAACGAGCAGTACGTC.